Presented here are 25 T cell receptor beta chains from one specimen sequenced in a study of tumor-infiltrating lymphocytes in oesophageal squamous cell carcinoma. MiXCR, applied by TCRdb to the PCR reads, yields one record per CDR3 protein. The sample includes under 20,000 distinct CDR3 sequences, around 50% seen only once; the top ten take 16%. Sequenced sample: esophageal tumor tissue. The receptors stem from a male donor with esophageal squamous cell carcinoma.

This clonotype showed up many times. The chain employs TRBV5-1 and TRBJ2-7; 11 bases match TRBD2. V lost 0 bases, J lost 2 bases, and 13 bases stayed unmatched. This CDR3 contains 19 residues. Germline V gene sequence: CDR1 SGHRS, CDR2 YFSETQ. CDR3 sequence reads: CASSLGSVSTSGVPYEQYF. The CDR3 nucleotides are TGCGCCAGCAGCTTGGGGTCCGTGTCGACTAGCGGGGTTCCCTACGAGCAGTACTTC. The full variable domain, completed using reference TRBV5-1 and TRBJ2-7, is KAGVTQTPRYLIKTRGQQVTLSCSPISGHRSVSWYQQTPGQGLQFLFEYFSETQRNKGNFPGRFSGRQFSNSRSEMNVSTLELGDSALYLCASSLGSVSTSGVPYEQYFGPGTRLTVT.

The J gene is TRBJ2-3, the V gene TRBV7-3; no definite D call. Germline V lookup: CDR1 SGHTA, CDR2 FQGTGA. CDR3 length: 13 residues. Deletions cut 2 bases from V and 7 bases from J, with 10 bases between. CDR3 sequence (DNA): TGTGCCAGCAGCTTAGGATCGGTCTATACGCAGTATTTT. It codes for CASSLGSVYTQYF.

About this clonotype: The missing conserved phenylalanine or tryptophan at the end of this CDR3 makes a read error likely. The DNA is omitted, as the CDR3 cannot be located on it reliably, and the CDR3 follows TCRdb's listing. The chain combines TRBV12-3 or TRBV12-4 with TRBJ2-5. The CDR3 spans 8 amino acids, including both terminal residues. The CDR3: CASSLDAQ.

The chain couples TRBV7-2 to TRBJ2-5; unclear D gene. With the DNA end fitting TRBJ2-1 better, the J assignment may be wrong. Germline V gives CDR1 SGHTA, CDR2 FQGNSA. CDR3 length: 12 amino acids. The CDR3, as DNA: TGTGCCAGCAGCTTATACTTCGACGAGCAGTTCTTC. It yields the protein CASSLYFDEQFF.

About this clonotype itself: With a much larger clone just one base away, this may be a read error. V and J are TRBV28 and TRBJ2-4, with no clear D. Judging by the DNA end, TRBJ2-1 fits better; the J call may be wrong. The CDR3 spans 11 residues. CDR1 MDHEN and CDR2 SYDVKM come from the germline V gene. The CDR3, as DNA: TGTGCCAGCAGGGTCAACTACGAGCAGTTCTTC. It yields the protein CASRVNYEQFF.

At least ten counts were recorded for this clonotype. The V gene is TRBV4-1, the J gene TRBJ2-1, with 11 bases lining up with TRBD2. This CDR3 contains 14 residues. V gave up 6 bases and J gave up 6 bases; unmatched junction bases: 4. Germline CDR1 reads MGHRA; CDR2 reads YSYEKL. The CDR3 reads CASRPGTSGNEQFF. CDR3 sequence (DNA): TGCGCCAGCAGACCCGGGACTAGCGGCAATGAGCAGTTCTTC.

The rearrangement uses TRBV7-3 and TRBJ2-1; 12 bases map to TRBD2. In germline, CDR1 is SGHTA, CDR2 FQGTGA. This CDR3 has 15 amino acids. V shed 2 bases, J shed 8 bases, and the junction held 4 bases outside the gene matches. For the CDR3, the DNA is TGTGCCAGCAGCTTAGTGGGGACTAGCGGGTATGAGCAGTTCTTC. It is translated as CASSLVGTSGYEQFF.

The chain links TRBV7-4 to TRBJ2-5; tentatively, D is TRBD1 (6 bases). Germline lookup yields CDR1 SGHVT and CDR2 SQSDAQ. With 2 bases removed from V and 3 bases from J, the gap between germline ends came to 7 bases. The CDR3 has 13 amino acids. CDR3 bases: TGTGCCAGCAGCTTATCAGGGGAAGAGACCCAGTACTTC. Its protein product is CASSLSGEETQYF.

The V gene is TRBV7-8, the J gene TRBJ2-7, with D possibly matching TRBD1 (5 bases). V dropped 2 bases and J dropped 2 bases, with 7 bases sitting between them. Germline assignment: CDR1 SGHVS and CDR2 FQNEAQ. The CDR3 consists of 13 residues. CDR3 coding DNA: TGTGCCAGCAGCTTACAGGGTACCTACGAGCAGTACTTC. This codes for CASSLQGTYEQYF.

The table lists this clonotype with a few counts. The chain has TRBV28 and TRBJ2-1; D is ambiguous. The J call may not be correct, given that the DNA end is closer to TRBJ2-5. This CDR3 region has 13 residues. Germline-derived CDR1 and CDR2 are MDHEN and SYDVKM. The CDR3 DNA is TGTGCCAGCAACAGCGTCTTATCGGAGACCCAGTACTTC. It codes for CASNSVLSETQYF.

J is TRBJ1-1 and V is TRBV7-2; tentatively, D is TRBD1 (6 bases). Trimming took 5 bases from V and 8 from J, leaving 12 bases between them. This CDR3 region has 12 residues. The germline gives CDR1 SGHTA, CDR2 FQGNSA. CDR3 coding DNA: TGTGCCAGCAGCAGAGACAGGCAAGAAGCTTTCTTT. Its protein product is CASSRDRQEAFF. Full variable domain (outside the CDR3, taken from reference TRBV7-2 and TRBJ1-1): GAGVSQSPSNKVTEKGKDVELRCDPISGHTALYWYRQSLGQGLEFLIYFQGNSAPDKSGLPSDRFSAERTGGSVSTLTIQRTQQEDSAVYLCASSRDRQEAFFGQGTRLTVV.

V gene TRBV7-3 combines with J gene TRBJ1-1; 9 bases fit TRBD1. This CDR3 comprises 12 residues. Trimming took 6 bases from V and 8 from J; bases not matched to a gene: 4. Germline V lookup: CDR1 SGHTA, CDR2 FQGTGA. CDR3 nucleotides: TGTGCCAGCAGACAAGACAGGGGGGAAGCTTTCTTT. This encodes CASRQDRGEAFF.

By sample share, this clonotype is medium-sized (0.01 to 0.1%). The rearrangement links TRBV7-3 to TRBJ2-3; unclear D gene. Trimming left V 5 bases short and J 0 bases short, with 30 bases between. The germline V gene has CDR1 SGHTA and CDR2 FQGTGA. The CDR3 extends over 21 amino acids. CDR3 coding DNA: TGTGCCAGCAGCCTAGGTGGGCGTCGGATCCGCGCCAATTCTAGCACAGATACGCAGTATTTT. Translation gives CASSLGGRRIRANSSTDTQYF.

Only a few counts were recorded for this clonotype. The chain employs TRBV20-1 and TRBJ2-2; the match to TRBD1 covers 9 bases. CDR1 is DFQATT and CDR2 is SNEGSKA in the germline V gene (reference sequence). The junction had 0 bases not matched to a gene; V was cut back by 1 base and J by 3 bases. The CDR3 spans 14 residues. CDR3 loop: CSARGDRDTGELFF. CDR3 sequence (DNA): TGCAGTGCTAGAGGGGACAGGGACACCGGGGAGCTGTTTTTT.

This chain links TRBV2 with TRBJ2-3; TRBD1 is a possible D gene (6 bases). TRBJ2-5 explains the end of the DNA better; the J call may be wrong. The CDR3 is 12 residues long. Per the germline V gene, CDR1 is SNHLY and CDR2 is FYNNEI. The CDR3 sequence: CASRGGSETQYF. CDR3 sequence (DNA): TGTGCCAGCAGAGGGGGTTCAGAGACCCAGTACTTC.

This clonotype was seen only a few times. This chain uses TRBV12-3 or TRBV12-4 with TRBJ2-5; D ambiguous. Trimming removed 3 bases at V and 7 bases at J, with 9 bases between. This CDR3 has 12 amino acids. The CDR3 reads CASSLAQSTQYF. The CDR3 bases are TGTGCCAGCAGTTTGGCCCAGTCGACCCAGTACTTC.

This clonotype has a count of ten or more. The chain joins TRBV6-1 to TRBJ1-1; the D is unclear. Germline V gene sequence: CDR1 MNHNS, CDR2 SASEGT. The V gene lost 2 bases and the J gene lost 1 base, with 2 bases spanning the gap. This CDR3 is built from 12 residues. CDR3 amino acids: CASSEWNTEAFF. CDR3 sequence (DNA): TGTGCCAGCAGTGAATGGAACACTGAAGCTTTCTTT.

This clonotype was seen a few times. The genes are TRBV7-8 and TRBJ2-5; 8 bases align to TRBD2. Germline lookup yields CDR1 SGHVS and CDR2 FQNEAQ. Trimming removed 5 bases from V and 5 bases from J; junction bases left unmatched: 13. The CDR3 loop spans 16 amino acids. This CDR3 reads CASSERTSYPTETQYF. DNA for the CDR3: TGTGCCAGCAGCGAGAGGACTAGCTACCCCACGGAGACCCAGTACTTC.

In its sample, this clonotype was seen many times. The chain has TRBV18 and TRBJ2-3; the match to TRBD1 covers 7 bases. Germline loops: CDR1 KGHSH, CDR2 LQKENI. The J segment lost 4 bases and the V segment lost 1 base, leaving 5 bases of the junction unmatched. The CDR3 spans 15 residues. This CDR3 is CASSPQHRGADTQYF. CDR3 DNA: TGTGCCAGCTCACCACAGCACAGGGGTGCAGATACGCAGTATTTT.

The chain couples TRBV5-4 to TRBJ2-5; 8 bases align to TRBD1. J lost 11 bases, V lost 0 bases, and 6 bases had no gene match. Germline lookup yields CDR1 SGHNT and CDR2 YYREEE (reference sequence). The CDR3 is made up of 13 amino acids. CDR3 sequence: CASSLGQGLEQYF. As DNA, the CDR3 is TGTGCCAGCAGCTTGGGACAGGGGTTAGAGCAGTACTTC.

The gene calls are TRBV7-3 and TRBJ2-1; D uncertain. V lost 5 bases, J lost 4 bases, and 15 bases lay in between. Germline CDR1 SGHTA, CDR2 FQGTGA. The CDR3 is made up of 15 amino acids. CDR3 loop: CASSPNHQMYNEQFF. DNA of the CDR3: TGTGCCAGCAGCCCAAATCACCAGATGTACAATGAGCAGTTCTTC.

The rearrangement uses TRBV12-3 or TRBV12-4 and TRBJ2-6, with 8 nucleotides matching TRBD1. Near its end, the DNA agrees better with TRBJ2-1, so the J call may be wrong. CDR3 length: 14 amino acids. The CDR3 DNA follows: TGTGCCAGCAGAAGACAGGGGCTCACAGATACACAGTTCTTC. Protein product: CASRRQGLTDTQFF.

This clonotype was seen once. The J gene is TRBJ1-2, the V gene TRBV20-1; D is unresolved. The CDR3 length is 15 residues. Trimming removed 3 bases at V and 1 base at J, with 15 bases between. Germline V lookup: CDR1 DFQATT, CDR2 SNEGSKA (reference sequence). CDR3 in amino acids: CSASDAGGINYGYTF. The CDR3 DNA sequence: TGCAGTGCTAGTGATGCGGGAGGGATTAACTATGGCTACACCTTC.

This clonotype is termed medium-sized. V and J are TRBV28 and TRBJ2-7; no clear D gene. V was pared by 8 bases and J by 4 bases, with 18 bases between. Per germline, CDR1 MDHEN and CDR2 SYDVKM. CDR3 length: 14 amino acids. This chain's CDR3 is CASSTPGSWYEQYF. CDR3 sequence (DNA): TGTGCCAGCTCCACCCCCGGCAGTTGGTACGAGCAGTACTTC. Filled out from reference TRBV28 and TRBJ2-7, the complete variable domain reads DVKVTQSSRYLVKRTGEKVFLECVQDMDHENMFWYRQDPGLGLRLIYFSYDVKMKEKGDIPEGYSVSREKKERFSLILESASTNQTSMYLCASSTPGSWYEQYFGPGTRLTVT.

This clonotype turned up a few times. One end of the junction is discordant with germline, which a read error may explain. The chain recombines TRBV7-6 with TRBJ2-5; TRBD1 matches 7 bases. CDR3 length equals 13 residues. Germline loops: CDR1 SGHVS, CDR2 FNYEAQ. The CDR3 spells CASSLKGQSAQYF. The CDR3 region has the DNA TGTGCTAGCAGCCTTAAGGGACAGAGTGCCCAGTACTTC.